These 26 T cell receptor beta chains were sequenced from one sample in a study of blood T cells in healthy people across ages. Next came a second PCR, run for about 7 to 12 cycles, which used a sample-barcoded 5' primer along with a J-beta primer mix. A single record per CDR3 protein comes from TCRdb applying MiXCR to the 5' RACE reads. The sample has over a million distinct CDR3 sequences; approximately 25% are singletons. The data also belong to a second study, concerning T cells of mothers and their children.

Specimen: blood. The receptors originated from a girl aged 2-10 years in good health.

This clonotype showed up just a few times. V gene TRBV2 combines with J gene TRBJ2-7; 7 bases line up with TRBD2. CDR1 and CDR2 (germline): SNHLY, FYNNEI. This CDR3 has 16 amino acids. Trimming cost V 3 bases and J 1 base; bases outside gene matches: 9. CDR3 protein: CASSEFGGGGSYEQYF. CDR3 nucleotides: TGTGCCAGCAGTGAGTTCGGCGGGGGTGGGTCCTACGAGCAGTACTTC.

This chain links TRBV14 with TRBJ1-3; the D is unclear. V lost 1 base and J lost 0, with 16 bases in between. Looked up from germline, CDR1 is SGHDN and CDR2 is FVKESK. The CDR3 is 18 amino acids. CDR3 amino acids: CASSQGTLAANSGNTIYF. The CDR3 bases are TGTGCCAGCAGCCAAGGGACCCTGGCGGCCAACTCTGGAAACACCATATATTTT.

V and J are TRBV6-4 and TRBJ2-1; possibly TRBD1 for D (5 bases). Trimming pared 1 base from V and 12 bases from J, leaving 19 bases between. This CDR3 spans 15 amino acids. Per the germline V gene, CDR1 is MRHNA and CDR2 is SNTAGT. The CDR3 loop reads CASSDWPDNTGRQFF. CDR3 bases: TGTGCCAGCAGTGACTGGCCGGACAACACCGGGCGGCAGTTCTTC.

This sequence joins TRBV5-1 and TRBJ1-1, with a weak D call TRBD1 (5 bases). The germline CDR1 and CDR2 sequences are SGHRS and YFSETQ. The CDR3 sequence is 15 residues long. V was trimmed by 4 bases and J by 3 bases, leaving 16 bases between them. The CDR3 DNA sequence: TGCGCCAGCAGCCCCGGGATCAGGGAGGACACTGAAGCTTTCTTT. This codes for CASSPGIREDTEAFF.

This clonotype was seen repeatedly, ten times or more. The chain links TRBV7-2 to TRBJ2-3; TRBD1 agrees at 7 bases. This CDR3 is 15 amino acids long. Germline V gene lookup returns CDR1 SGHTA and CDR2 FQGNSA. After removal of 4 bases from V and 0 bases from J, the junction contained 4 bases not matched to a gene. The CDR3 region has the DNA TGTGCCAGCAGCTCCACAGGGGTTAGCACAGATACGCAGTATTTT. Translating it yields CASSSTGVSTDTQYF.

V and J are TRBV20-1 and TRBJ2-3; TRBD2 might be the D (5 bases). The CDR3 runs 21 residues. The V and J ends lost 1 base and 3 bases respectively, with 32 bases between them. Germline CDR1 DFQATT, CDR2 SNEGSKA (reference sequence). CDR3 loop: CSARVFGVNREGHFITDTQYF. The CDR3 DNA follows: TGCAGTGCTAGAGTGTTCGGTGTGAATCGAGAGGGCCATTTTATTACAGATACGCAGTATTTT.

This clonotype was counted a few times. Possible read error: a much larger clone is one base away. V and J are TRBV25-1 and TRBJ2-5; D gene unclear. CDR1 MGHDK and CDR2 SYGVNS come from the germline V gene. The CDR3 consists of 14 residues. CDR3 coding DNA: TGTGCCAGCAGTGGAGGAACGTTCCAAGAGACCCAGCACTTC. The encoded protein is CASSGGTFQETQHF.

This rearrangement joins TRBV3-1 to TRBJ2-5, with 7 nucleotides matching TRBD1. The DNA end lines up better with TRBJ2-7; the J call may be wrong. The CDR3 is made up of 15 amino acids. Germline CDR1 is LGHDT and CDR2 is YNNKEL (reference sequence). The CDR3 DNA reads TGTGCCAGCAGGCTAGACAGGGCTTCGAGAAACGAGCAGTACTTC. Residues: CASRLDRASRNEQYF.

This clonotype showed up just a few times. The V and J genes are TRBV4-3 and TRBJ1-1; D ambiguous. This CDR3 has 16 amino acids. CDR1 is LGHNA and CDR2 is YSLEER in the germline V gene. V gave up 0 bases and J gave up 3 bases, with 14 bases separating them. In nucleotides, the CDR3 is TGCGCCAGCAGCCAAGATAATGGGAAACGGGACACTGAAGCTTTCTTT. Protein: CASSQDNGKRDTEAFF.

The chain has TRBV10-2 and TRBJ2-7; 9 bases agree with TRBD1. J lost 6 bases, V lost 9 bases, and 9 bases had no gene match. There are 13 residues in the CDR3. CDR1 and CDR2 from the germline V gene are WSHSY and SAAADI. CDR3 sequence reads: CARAGTGISEQYF. As DNA, the CDR3 is TGCGCCAGGGCCGGGACAGGGATCTCCGAGCAGTACTTC.

J is TRBJ2-7 and V is TRBV7-2; TRBD2 agrees at 10 bases. V trimming: 5 bases; J trimming: 3 bases; junction bases outside the gene matches: 10. The CDR3 spans 16 residues. Per the germline V gene, CDR1 is SGHTA and CDR2 is FQGNSA. CDR3 loop: CASSPLGSSGGYEQYF. In DNA, the CDR3 is TGTGCCAGCAGCCCCCTCGGGTCTAGCGGGGGCTACGAGCAGTACTTC.

Comments on this clonotype: One end of the junction varies from germline; a read error may be responsible. The chain joins TRBV27 to TRBJ2-1; D is unclear. Germline lookup yields CDR1 MNHEY and CDR2 SMNVEV (reference sequence). CDR3 length equals 11 residues. As DNA, the CDR3 is TGTGCCAGCAGTTTATCTCCCCCCTATCTCTTC. Its translation is CASSLSPPYLF.

This clonotype occurred a few times. The V and J genes are TRBV7-2 and TRBJ2-5; D is possibly TRBD1 or TRBD2 (6 bases each). Near its end, the DNA agrees better with TRBJ2-7, so the J call may be wrong. Germline CDR1 SGHTA, CDR2 FQGNSA. The CDR3 covers 14 residues. CDR3: CASSRGRISYEQYF. DNA of the CDR3: TGTGCCAGCAGCCGGGGGCGGATCTCCTACGAGCAGTACTTC.

The genes are TRBV7-3 and TRBJ1-1; tentative D call: TRBD1 (6 bases). The CDR3 length is 13 residues. Trimming took off 6 bases at V and 8 bases at J, with 16 bases between the two ends. Germline V gene data show CDR1 as SGHTA and CDR2 as FQGTGA. CDR3 residues: CASSHSHGQEAFF. Written as DNA, the CDR3 is TGTGCCAGCAGTCATTCCCACGGACAGGAAGCTTTCTTT.

The V gene is TRBV5-1, the J gene TRBJ2-1; D might be TRBD1 (6 bases). V lost 4 bases and J 4 bases, leaving 15 bases between the germline ends. CDR1 is SGHRS, CDR2 YFSETQ, per germline. The CDR3 loop spans 15 amino acids. The DNA of the CDR3 is TGCGCCAGCAGCGAGGGACATATCTCTTACAATGAGCAGTTCTTC. Amino acid sequence: CASSEGHISYNEQFF.

The rearrangement joins TRBV4-1 to TRBJ1-4, with D perhaps TRBD1 (5 bases). Per germline, CDR1 MGHRA and CDR2 YSYEKL. The CDR3 is 18 residues long. V was pared by 1 base and J by 7 bases, with 22 bases between. For the CDR3, the DNA is TGCGCCAGCAGCCAAGTATCCCAGGCCAGAGGGGAATTTGAAAAACTGTTTTTT. This sequence encodes CASSQVSQARGEFEKLFF.

In this sample, this clonotype turned up a few times. The V gene is TRBV29-1, the J gene TRBJ2-5; 10 nucleotides line up with TRBD1. The CDR3 has 15 residues. The ends lost 6 bases at V and 1 base at J; junction bases unmatched: 8. In germline, CDR1 is SQVTM, CDR2 ANQGSEA. CDR3 amino acids: CSVGDRGTFQETQYF. The CDR3 DNA is TGCAGCGTCGGGGACAGGGGCACCTTCCAAGAGACCCAGTACTTC. Complete variable domain (other parts from reference TRBV29-1 and TRBJ2-5): SAVISQKPSRDICQRGTSLTIQCQVDSQVTMMFWYRQQPGQSLTLIATANQGSEATYESGFVIDKFPISRPNLTFSTLTVSNMSPEDSSIYLCSVGDRGTFQETQYFGPGTRLLVL.

The V gene is TRBV11-2, the J gene TRBJ2-5; D may be TRBD1 or TRBD2 (5 bases each). The J call is uncertain, as TRBJ2-1 better fits the DNA end. CDR3 length: 15 amino acids. In germline, CDR1 is SGHAT, CDR2 FQNNGV. The CDR3 sequence is CASSLGHGGYNEQFF. The CDR3 DNA sequence: TGTGCCAGCAGCTTAGGGCATGGGGGATACAATGAGCAGTTCTTC.

This chain uses TRBV12-3 or TRBV12-4 with TRBJ1-2; possible D gene TRBD1, 5 bases. Trimming shortened V by 7 bases and J by 9 bases, and 27 bases separated the two germline ends. This CDR3 region has 16 residues. The CDR3 nucleotides read TGTGCCAGCACTATGACCCGGGACGGCTTCGAAAAAAGCTACACCTTC. Protein: CASTMTRDGFEKSYTF.

The chain is built from TRBV20-1 and TRBJ1-3; D remains unclear. The V end was cut by 5 bases, the J end by 8 bases, with 13 bases between. The CDR3 is 12 residues long. From germline, CDR1 is DFQATT and CDR2 SNEGSKA (reference sequence). As DNA, the CDR3 is TGCAGTGCTGAAGGACGGGTGGACACCATATATTTT. It translates to CSAEGRVDTIYF.

The chain joins TRBV12-3 or TRBV12-4 to TRBJ2-6; no firm D call. V dropped 7 bases and J dropped 0 bases, with 10 bases sitting between them. This CDR3 has 15 residues. The CDR3 DNA follows: TGTGCCAGCAAAAACATCGTCTCTGGGGCCAACGTCCTGACTTTC. Protein product: CASKNIVSGANVLTF.

This clonotype was detected only once. The chain has TRBV29-1 and TRBJ1-1; tentative D call: TRBD1 (5 bases). CDR1 is SQVTM, CDR2 ANQGSEA, per germline. With 7 bases removed from V and 0 bases from J, the gap between germline ends came to 12 bases. The CDR3 covers 13 residues. The CDR3 nucleotides are TGCAGCGCCACGACAGCCATGAACACTGAAGCTTTCTTT. Translation: CSATTAMNTEAFF.

This clonotype was counted only a few times. For the CDR3, the DNA is TGTGCCAGCGAATCAGGGATCTCCTACGAGCAGTACTTC. Its protein is CASESGISYEQYF. The J gene is TRBJ2-5, the V gene TRBV7-2; a possible D gene is TRBD1 (5 bases). Gene TRBJ2-7 matches the end of the DNA better, so the J call may be wrong. This CDR3 has 13 residues. From germline, CDR1 is SGHTA and CDR2 FQGNSA.

This clonotype was found a few times. The genes are TRBV12-3 or TRBV12-4 and TRBJ1-2; D gene unclear. The CDR3 is 12 residues long. Trimming took off 3 bases at V and 7 bases at J, with 9 bases between the two ends. In DNA form, the CDR3 reads TGTGCCAGCAGTTTCTCAGGCGTTGGCTACACCTTC. Its translation is CASSFSGVGYTF.

With respect to this clonotype: A clone one base away is much larger, so this may be a read error. The chain employs TRBV27 and TRBJ1-2; the D is unclear. The CDR3 length is 11 residues. The V gene's germline CDR1 is MNHEY and CDR2 SMNVEV (reference sequence). The CDR3 sequence is CASSDGYGHTF. The CDR3 nucleotides read TGTGCCAGCAGTGACGGCTATGGCCACACCTTC.

This clonotype was recorded a few times. The chain joins TRBV20-1 to TRBJ1-4, with D possibly TRBD1 on 6 matching bases. The germline V gene has CDR1 DFQATT and CDR2 SNEGSKA (reference sequence). The CDR3 extends over 14 amino acids. The ends were cut back, 1 base at V and 5 bases at J, with 11 bases in the middle. In DNA form, the CDR3 reads TGCAGTGCTAGAGGACAGGAGTCCAATGAAAAACTGTTTTTT. Its translation is CSARGQESNEKLFF.